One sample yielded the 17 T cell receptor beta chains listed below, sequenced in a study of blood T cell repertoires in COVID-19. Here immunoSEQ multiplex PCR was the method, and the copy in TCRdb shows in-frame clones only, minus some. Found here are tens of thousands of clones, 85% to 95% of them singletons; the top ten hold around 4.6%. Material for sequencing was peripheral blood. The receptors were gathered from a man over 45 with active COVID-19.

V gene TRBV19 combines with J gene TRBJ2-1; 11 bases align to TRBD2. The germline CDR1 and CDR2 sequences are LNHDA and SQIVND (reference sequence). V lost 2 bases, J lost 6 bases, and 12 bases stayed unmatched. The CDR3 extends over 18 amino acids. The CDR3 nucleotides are TGTGCCAGTAGTATATGGGTTGCGGGTAGCGGGGGGGCCAATGAGCAGTTCTTC. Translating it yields CASSIWVAGSGGANEQFF.

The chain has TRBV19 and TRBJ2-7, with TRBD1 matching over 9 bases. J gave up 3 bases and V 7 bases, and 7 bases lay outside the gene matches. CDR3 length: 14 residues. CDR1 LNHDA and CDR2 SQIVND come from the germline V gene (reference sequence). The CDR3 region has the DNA TGTGCCAGTACCCGGACAGGGGATTACTACGAGCAGTACTTC. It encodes CASTRTGDYYEQYF. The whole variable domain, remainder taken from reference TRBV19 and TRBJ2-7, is DGGITQSPKYLFRKEGQNVTLSCEQNLNHDAMYWYRQDPGQGLRLIYYSQIVNDFQKGDIAEGYSVSREKKESFPLTVTSAQKNPTAFYLCASTRTGDYYEQYFGPGTRLTVT.

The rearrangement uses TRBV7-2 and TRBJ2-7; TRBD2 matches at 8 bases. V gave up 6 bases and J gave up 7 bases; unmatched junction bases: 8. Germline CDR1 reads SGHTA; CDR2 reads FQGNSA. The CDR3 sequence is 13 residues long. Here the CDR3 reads CASRDSGRGEQYF. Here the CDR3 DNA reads TGTGCCAGCAGGGACAGCGGGAGAGGGGAGCAGTACTTC.

The CDR3: CASSYSRRGGYTF. The CDR3 DNA sequence: TGTGCCAGCAGTTACTCGAGGAGGGGTGGCTACACCTTC. The chain is built from TRBV6-5 and TRBJ1-2; perhaps TRBD1 as D (5 bases). This CDR3 contains 13 residues. V lost 0 bases to trimming and J lost 7 bases, with 9 bases between them. Germline CDR1 and CDR2: MNHEY and SVGAGI.

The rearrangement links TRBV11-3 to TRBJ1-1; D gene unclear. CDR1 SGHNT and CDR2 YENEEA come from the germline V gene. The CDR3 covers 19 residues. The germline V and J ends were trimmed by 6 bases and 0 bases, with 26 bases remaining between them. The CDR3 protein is CASRRIVLLKGDMNTEAFF. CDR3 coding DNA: TGTGCCAGCAGACGGATCGTCCTACTAAAAGGCGATATGAACACTGAAGCTTTCTTT.

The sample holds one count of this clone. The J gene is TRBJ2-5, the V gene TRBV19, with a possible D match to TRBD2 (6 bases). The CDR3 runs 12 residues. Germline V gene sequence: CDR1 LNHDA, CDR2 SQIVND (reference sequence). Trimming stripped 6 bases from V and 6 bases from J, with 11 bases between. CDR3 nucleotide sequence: TGTGCCAGTAGCGGGGGTTGGCAGACCCAGTACTTC. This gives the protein CASSGGWQTQYF. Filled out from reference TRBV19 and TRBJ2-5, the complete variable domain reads DGGITQSPKYLFRKEGQNVTLSCEQNLNHDAMYWYRQDPGQGLRLIYYSQIVNDFQKGDIAEGYSVSREKKESFPLTVTSAQKNPTAFYLCASSGGWQTQYFGPGTRLLVL.

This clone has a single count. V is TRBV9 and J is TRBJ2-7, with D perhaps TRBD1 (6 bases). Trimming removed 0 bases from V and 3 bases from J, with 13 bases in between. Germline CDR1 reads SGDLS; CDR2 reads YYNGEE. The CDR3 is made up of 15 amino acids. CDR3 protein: CASSVDWDTYYEQYF. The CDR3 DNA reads TGTGCCAGCAGCGTAGATTGGGACACCTACTACGAGCAGTACTTC. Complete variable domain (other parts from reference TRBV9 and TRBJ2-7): DSGVTQTPKHLITATGQRVTLRCSPRSGDLSVYWYQQSLDQGLQFLIQYYNGEERAKGNILERFSAQQFPDLHSELNLSSLELGDSALYFCASSVDWDTYYEQYFGPGTRLTVT.

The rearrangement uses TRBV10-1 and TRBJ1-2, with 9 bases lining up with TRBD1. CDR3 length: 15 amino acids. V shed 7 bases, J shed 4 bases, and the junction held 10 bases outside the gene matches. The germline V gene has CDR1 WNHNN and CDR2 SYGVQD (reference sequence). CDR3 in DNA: TGCGCCAGCACCAAAGTGGGACAGGGCCTCTATGGCTACACCTTC. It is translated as CASTKVGQGLYGYTF.

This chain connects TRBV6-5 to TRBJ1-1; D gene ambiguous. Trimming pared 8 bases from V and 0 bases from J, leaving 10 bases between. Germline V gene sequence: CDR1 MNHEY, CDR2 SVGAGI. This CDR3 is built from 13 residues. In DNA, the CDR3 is TGTGCCAGCCTGGGAGGGATGAACACTGAAGCTTTCTTT. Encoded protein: CASLGGMNTEAFF.

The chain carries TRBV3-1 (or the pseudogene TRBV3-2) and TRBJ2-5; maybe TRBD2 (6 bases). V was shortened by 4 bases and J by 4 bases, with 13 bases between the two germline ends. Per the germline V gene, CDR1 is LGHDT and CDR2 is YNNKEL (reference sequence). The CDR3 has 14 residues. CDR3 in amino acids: CASSPGLRRETQYF. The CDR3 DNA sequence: TGTGCCAGCAGCCCCGGACTACGTAGAGAGACCCAGTACTTC.

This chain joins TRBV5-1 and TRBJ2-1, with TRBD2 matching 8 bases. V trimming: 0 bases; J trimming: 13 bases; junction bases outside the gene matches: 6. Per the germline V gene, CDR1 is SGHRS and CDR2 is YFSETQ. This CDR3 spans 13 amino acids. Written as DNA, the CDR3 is TGCGCCAGCAGCTTGGAAGGGACTAGAATACAGTTCTTC. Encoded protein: CASSLEGTRIQFF.

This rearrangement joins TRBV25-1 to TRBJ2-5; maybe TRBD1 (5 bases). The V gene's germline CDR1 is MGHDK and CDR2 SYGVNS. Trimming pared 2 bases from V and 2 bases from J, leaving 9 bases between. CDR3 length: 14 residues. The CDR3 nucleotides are TGTGCCAGCAGTGAAGGACATTCACAAGAGACCCAGTACTTC. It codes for CASSEGHSQETQYF. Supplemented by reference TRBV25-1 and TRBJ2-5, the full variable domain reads EADIYQTPRYLVIGTGKKITLECSQTMGHDKMYWYQQDPGMELHLIHYSYGVNSTEKGDLSSESTVSRIRTEHFPLTLESARPSHTSQYLCASSEGHSQETQYFGPGTRLLVL.

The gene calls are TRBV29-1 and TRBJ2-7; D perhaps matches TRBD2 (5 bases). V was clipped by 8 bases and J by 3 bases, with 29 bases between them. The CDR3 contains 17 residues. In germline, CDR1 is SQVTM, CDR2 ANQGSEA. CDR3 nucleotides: TGCAGCACTACCTCGATCGGGCATGAGGGTTCTGGCTACGAGCAGTACTTC. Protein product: CSTTSIGHEGSGYEQYF.

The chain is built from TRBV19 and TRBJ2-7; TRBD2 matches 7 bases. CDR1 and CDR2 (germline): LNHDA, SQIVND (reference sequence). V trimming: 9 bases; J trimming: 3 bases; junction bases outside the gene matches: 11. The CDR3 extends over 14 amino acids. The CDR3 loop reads CASGLGRVGYEQYF. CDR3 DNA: TGTGCCAGCGGCTTGGGGAGGGTTGGCTACGAGCAGTACTTC.

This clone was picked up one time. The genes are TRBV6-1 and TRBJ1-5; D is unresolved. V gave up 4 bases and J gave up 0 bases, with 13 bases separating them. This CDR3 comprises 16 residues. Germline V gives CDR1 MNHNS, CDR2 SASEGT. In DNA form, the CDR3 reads TGTGCCAGCAGTGCGACTGGACTTTATAGCAATCAGCCCCAGCATTTT. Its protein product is CASSATGLYSNQPQHF.

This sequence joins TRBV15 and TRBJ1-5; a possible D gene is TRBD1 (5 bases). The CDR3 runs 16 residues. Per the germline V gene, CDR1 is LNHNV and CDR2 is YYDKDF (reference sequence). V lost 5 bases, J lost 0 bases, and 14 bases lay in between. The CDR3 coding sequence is TGTGCCACCAGCTCAGGACACCCCGTTAGCAATCAGCCCCAGCATTTT. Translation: CATSSGHPVSNQPQHF.

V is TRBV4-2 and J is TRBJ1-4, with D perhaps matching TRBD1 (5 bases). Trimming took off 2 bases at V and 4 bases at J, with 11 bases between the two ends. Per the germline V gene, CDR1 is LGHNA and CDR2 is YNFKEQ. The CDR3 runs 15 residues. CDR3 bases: TGTGCCAGCAGCCAAAGACAGTCTAATAATGAAAAACTGTTTTTT. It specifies CASSQRQSNNEKLFF.